This passage covers 5 T cell receptor beta chains from one sample sequenced in a study of shared clonotypes between healthy human individuals. CD8 cells classed as naive were CD45RO-negative and positively selected for CCR7, excluding terminally differentiated effector memory CD45RA+ cells. Using immunoSEQ multiplex PCR, the repertoire was profiled, and TCRdb retains in-frame clones only, with some absent. This repertoire shows about 2.1 million clones, approximately 94% found once; its top ten account for 1.5% to 2%. Sequenced material: naive CD8+ T cells from PBMCs. The receptors come from a man aged 18 to 35 in good health. Some clones in this sample may be carry-over from other donors' samples.

This clone was counted a single time. V and J are TRBV19 and TRBJ2-1, with 11 bases identical to TRBD2. CDR3 size: 15 residues. V gave up 6 bases and J gave up 5 bases; unmatched junction bases: 6. The V gene's germline CDR1 is LNHDA and CDR2 SQIVND (reference sequence). In DNA form, the CDR3 reads TGTGCCAGTAGCGTGCCGGGACTAGCGGACAATGAGCAGTTCTTC. Protein sequence: CASSVPGLADNEQFF.

The J gene is TRBJ2-4, the V gene TRBV14; D might be TRBD1 or TRBD2, each matching 6 bases. Germline lookup yields CDR1 SGHDN and CDR2 FVKESK. Between the trimmed V and J ends, which lost 4 bases and 7 bases, there was a span of 14 bases. The CDR3 has 14 residues. This CDR3 is CASSPGAGGNIQYF. CDR3 bases: TGTGCCAGCAGCCCGGGGGCGGGTGGGAACATTCAGTACTTC.

This chain uses TRBV6-5 with TRBJ1-1, with 7 bases identical to TRBD1. This CDR3 is built from 15 residues. V gave up 0 bases and J gave up 6 bases; unmatched junction bases: 7. Germline CDR1 reads MNHEY; CDR2 reads SVGAGI. The CDR3: CASSYSRGGGPEAFF. The CDR3 region has the DNA TGTGCCAGCAGTTACTCGAGAGGGGGCGGTCCTGAAGCTTTCTTT.

The rearrangement joins TRBV2 to TRBJ2-7; no firm D call. The germline V gene has CDR1 SNHLY and CDR2 FYNNEI. Deletions cut 1 base from V and 6 bases from J, with 13 bases between. The length of the CDR3 is 14 residues. In DNA, the CDR3 is TGTGCCAGCAGTGAAGTCCCAGCCGGGCCCGAGCAGTACTTC. This encodes CASSEVPAGPEQYF.

The J gene is TRBJ2-7, the V gene TRBV28; D assignment may be TRBD1 or TRBD2 (6 bases each). This CDR3 comprises 15 residues. V dropped 7 bases and J dropped 3 bases, with 19 bases sitting between them. Germline V gene lookup returns CDR1 MDHEN and CDR2 SYDVKM. DNA of the CDR3: TGTGCCAGCAAAAGGGGGTTGCGGGATCACTACGAGCAGTACTTC. The encoded protein is CASKRGLRDHYEQYF.